This record concerns one T cell receptor beta chain sequence. This sample is part of a study of OX40 agonist ivuxolimab in advanced cancers. At the level of the study: Prior anti-PD-1, anti-PD-L1 or anti-CTLA-4 therapy was allowed; approximately 40% had some.

The CDR3 spans 15 residues. Trimming removed 6 bases from V and 0 bases from J, with 11 bases in between. Germline lookup yields CDR1 MDHEN and CDR2 SYDVKM. Sequencing was performed with immunoSEQ multiplex PCR; in TCRdb, only in-frame clones are kept and a portion is missing. This sample has around 35,000 clones, with approximately 80% found just once. The gene calls are TRBV28 and TRBJ1-4, with a possible D match to TRBD1 (5 bases). Sequenced material: CD4+ or CD8+ T cells sorted from blood, taken in a trial of the OX40 agonist ivuxolimab. This clonotype was obtained from an adult with an advanced solid tumor such as melanoma, head and neck, liver or kidney cancer. Here the CDR3 DNA reads TGTGCCAGCAGCCCGGGGGGGGCAACTAATGAAAAACTGTTTTTT. It translates to CASSPGGATNEKLFF.